Sequencing of this TCR beta chain was carried out in a study of blood T cell repertoires in COVID-19. Across the study: Sites in the United States, Italy and Spain provided acute and convalescent COVID-19 samples. PBMCs, B-cell-depleted T cells, or T cells were the source of the cDNA or gDNA that made up the material.

From germline, CDR1 is MNHEY and CDR2 SMNVEV (reference sequence). The V and J ends lost 5 bases and 4 bases, in that order; junction bases with no gene match: 8. The CDR3 is made up of 15 amino acids. Authors' analysis steps: Nucleated cell counts were estimated from reference gene primer amplification. The protocol was immunoSEQ multiplex PCR, while the TCRdb copy is restricted to in-frame clones and leaves out a portion. The V and J calls and the clone size are those of that table, but D and trimming were determined from the DNA. This sample has more than 60,000 clones; around nine tenths occur once, and the top ten carry roughly 5.8%.

The sample comprised peripheral blood. This clonotype was sampled from a human donor in a cohort sampled during active COVID-19. V usage is TRBV27 and J usage is TRBJ1-5; 7 bases are shared with TRBD1. CDR3: CASSPTRDSNQPQHF. The CDR3 coding sequence is TGTGCCAGCAGTCCGACCCGGGACAGTAATCAGCCCCAGCATTTT.